These 5 T cell receptor beta chains came from one sample sequenced in a study of T cells in Graves' hyperthyroidism and ophthalmopathy. There were TCR beta CDR3 regions amplified from RNA transcripts. The primer set for the first-round RT-PCR of the TCR CDR3 was HTBI. TCRdb independently ran MiXCR on the multiplex PCR reads; one entry per CDR3 protein. The sample has fewer than 450,000 distinct CDR3 sequences, under 20% seen once; the top ten hold 35% to 45%. Sequencing was carried out using blood. These receptors were taken from a man aged 18 to 29 with Graves' ophthalmopathy.

This sequence joins TRBV5-1 and TRBJ2-3; weak D call: TRBD2 (5 bases). Germline V gene sequence: CDR1 SGHRS, CDR2 YFSETQ. The CDR3 loop spans 15 amino acids. V dropped 1 base and J dropped 4 bases, with 13 bases sitting between them. DNA of the CDR3: TGCGCCAGCAGCTTGAACTTTGGTAGCGCAGATACGCAGTATTTT. This gives the protein CASSLNFGSADTQYF.

Comments on this clonotype: It is likely a read error, because the conserved phenylalanine at the end of the CDR3 is missing. The genes are TRBV27 and TRBJ2-1, with unresolved D. This CDR3 contains 14 residues. The germline CDR1 and CDR2 sequences are MNHEY and SMNVEV (reference sequence). V gave up 10 bases and J gave up 2 bases, with 15 bases separating them. The chain's CDR3 is CATSRTPPYNEQFL. The CDR3 DNA reads as TGTGCCACCAGCCGGACCCCTCCCTACAATGAGCAGTTCCTC.

This clonotype was seen many times. The chain combines TRBV12-3 or TRBV12-4 with TRBJ1-1; TRBD1 is a possible D gene (5 bases). The CDR3 contains 15 residues. V lost 4 bases and J lost 0, with 12 bases in between. CDR3 nucleotides: TGTGCCAGCAGTTCCGGGGGACGGATGAACACTGAAGCTTTCTTT. Protein: CASSSGGRMNTEAFF.

In this sample, this clonotype turned up many times. The chain employs TRBV19 and TRBJ2-2; 14 bases map to TRBD2. V trimming: 3 bases; J trimming: 2 bases; junction bases outside the gene matches: 2. The CDR3 contains 17 residues. The V gene's germline CDR1 is LNHDA and CDR2 SQIVND (reference sequence). The CDR3 region is CASSMGLAGANTGELFF. The DNA for the CDR3 is TGTGCCAGTAGTATGGGACTAGCGGGGGCCAACACCGGGGAGCTGTTTTTT.

V and J are TRBV3-1 and TRBJ2-7, with 8 bases identical to TRBD1. CDR1 LGHDT and CDR2 YNNKEL come from the germline V gene (reference sequence). This CDR3 contains 15 residues. The trim removed 3 bases at V and 0 bases at J, leaving 4 bases unmatched. The CDR3 DNA reads as TGTGCCAGCAGCCAGACAGGGGATGGCTCCTACGAGCAGTACTTC. Translation gives CASSQTGDGSYEQYF.